A selection of T cell receptor beta chains follows, all from one sample in a study of blood T cells in healthy people across ages. MiXCR, applied by TCRdb to the 5' RACE reads, yields one record per CDR3 protein. The sample shows about 1.5 million distinct CDR3 sequences, about 45% of them seen only once. The sample consisted of blood. The receptors come from a woman between 18 and 29 years old in good health. Both conserved end residues are part of each CDR3. D genes are given only for firm matches. Clone sizes are given selectively: once, few, many, or a class where the clone is expanded.

size,V,D,J,DNA,CDR3
-,TRBV6-2/TRBV6-3,-,TRBJ2-7,TGTGCCAGCAGTTACCCAGCGGGTTTTTCGGGATCCTACGAGCAGTACTTC,CASSYPAGFSGSYEQYF
few,TRBV20-1,TRBD2,TRBJ2-2,TGCAGTGTCTTTAGCGGGAGGGCCTATACCGGGGAGCTGTTTTTT,CSVFSGRAYTGELFF
-,TRBV27,TRBD1,TRBJ2-5,TGTGCCAGCAGTTTAATTCCCGGAGAGGGGGCATTCGAGACCCAGTACTTC,CASSLIPGEGAFETQYF
few,TRBV5-1,-,TRBJ2-2,TGCGCCAGCAGCTTGGTATCGACAGGACGAGTCGGGGAGCTGTTTTTT,CASSLVSTGRVGELFF
-,TRBV10-3,TRBD2,TRBJ2-2,TGTGCCACCACGAGCGGGGGCCACACCGGGGAGCTGTTTTTT,CATTSGGHTGELFF
few,TRBV27,-,TRBJ2-1,TGTGCCAGCAGTAATCTCCGAGGCAGGGGCGCCAGCTCCTACAATGAGCAGTTCTTC,CASSNLRGRGASSYNEQFF
-,TRBV20-1,TRBD2,TRBJ2-1,TGCAGTGCTAGAGAGACTAGCGGGGGGTTCGGGGATGAGCAGTTCTTC,CSARETSGGFGDEQFF
many,TRBV6-2/TRBV6-3,-,TRBJ1-1,TGTGCCAGCAGTTACTCTCTACAGACGACTTTCTTT,CASSYSLQTTFF
few,TRBV20-1,TRBD2,TRBJ2-3,TGCAGGGCGGGGGGCCAGGCAGATACGCAGTATTTT,CRAGGQADTQYF
-,TRBV6-2/TRBV6-3,TRBD2,TRBJ2-7,TGTGCCATCGGGACTAGCGGGCGGCCCGGATACGAGCAGTACTTC,CAIGTSGRPGYEQYF
-,TRBV2,-,TRBJ2-3,TGTGTCAGCCCAGCTAGCAAGCGGATCACAGATACGCAGTATTTT,CVSPASKRITDTQYF
-,TRBV11-2,TRBD2,TRBJ2-3,TGTGCCAGCAGCTGGCCTACTAGCGGGGGGGCAAGCACAGATACGCAGTATTTT,CASSWPTSGGASTDTQYF
many,TRBV5-1,-,TRBJ2-1,TGCGCCAGCAGCGTGACAGGATTCCATGAGCAGTTCTTC,CASSVTGFHEQFF
-,TRBV11-2,-,TRBJ1-4,TGTGCCAGCAGCTCCTTACAGGGAAGGAGCGTGGGAGGAGAAAAACTGTTTTTT,CASSSLQGRSVGGEKLFF
-,TRBV25-1,TRBD1,TRBJ1-4,TGTGCCAGCAGTGCCGACAGGGCGGGTGAAAAACTGTTTTTT,CASSADRAGEKLFF
-,TRBV2,TRBD2,TRBJ2-3,TGTGCCAGCAGGTGGACTAGCGGGGGGAAAAGCACAGATACGCAGTATTTT,CASRWTSGGKSTDTQYF
-,TRBV24-1,-,TRBJ2-1,TGTGCCACCAGTGATGGCGGTGAGCAGTTCTTC,CATSDGGEQFF
once,TRBV20-1,-,TRBJ1-4,TGCAGTGCCATGGACGGTACAACTAATGAAAAACTGTTTTTT,CSAMDGTTNEKLFF
-,TRBV20-1,-,TRBJ2-5,TGCGGTGCCAGAGGGTTTGGGGCCTTATCACAGGAGACCCAGTACTTC,CGARGFGALSQETQYF
-,TRBV19,-,TRBJ2-7,TGTGCCAGTAGTATCTTCCTGGGTAACTACGAGCAGTACTTC,CASSIFLGNYEQYF
-,TRBV2,-,TRBJ1-2,TGTGCCAGCAGTGATAAACTATCTTCTGGCTACACCTTC,CASSDKLSSGYTF
once,TRBV4-3,-,TRBJ2-7,TGCGCCAGCAGCCAAGCCGGGGGCCACAGTGGAGAGCAGTACTTC,CASSQAGGHSGEQYF
-,TRBV6-2/TRBV6-3,TRBD2,TRBJ2-7,TGTGCCAGCAGCCCGATACTAGCGGGGGGCACCTACGAGCAGTACTTC,CASSPILAGGTYEQYF
-,TRBV7-2,TRBD2,TRBJ2-3,TGTACCAGCAGCGGAGGGGGACTAGCGGGCTCCCACTGGGATACGCAGTATTTT,CTSSGGGLAGSHWDTQYF